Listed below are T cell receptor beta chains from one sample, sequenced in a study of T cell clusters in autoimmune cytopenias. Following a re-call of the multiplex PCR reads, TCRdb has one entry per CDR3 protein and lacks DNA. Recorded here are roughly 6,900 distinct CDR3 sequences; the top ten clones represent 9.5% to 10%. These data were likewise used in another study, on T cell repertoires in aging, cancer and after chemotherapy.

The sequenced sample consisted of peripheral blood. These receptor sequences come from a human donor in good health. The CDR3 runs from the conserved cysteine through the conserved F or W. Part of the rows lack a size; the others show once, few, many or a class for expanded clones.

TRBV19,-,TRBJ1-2,CASNPGPIYGYTF
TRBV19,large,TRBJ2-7,CASSTDSGGFYEQYF
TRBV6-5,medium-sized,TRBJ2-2,CASRRSRNTGELFF
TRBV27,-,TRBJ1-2,CASSWRDGYGYTF
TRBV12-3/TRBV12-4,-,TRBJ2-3,CASSLRLAGGTDTQYF
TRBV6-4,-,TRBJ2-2,CASRVTGQGDYMNTGELFF
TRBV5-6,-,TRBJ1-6,CASSLSGESPLHF
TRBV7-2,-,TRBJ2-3,CASTHRLAGGQDTQYF
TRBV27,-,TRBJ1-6,CASSPYGTVDSPLHF
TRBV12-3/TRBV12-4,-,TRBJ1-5,CASSLVLSNQPQHF
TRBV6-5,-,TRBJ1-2,CASSFAPGQGPGYTF
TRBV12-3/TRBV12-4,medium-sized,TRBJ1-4,CASSRTGVGEKLFF
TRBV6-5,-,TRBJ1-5,CASSSNRDRDPRGGNQPQHF
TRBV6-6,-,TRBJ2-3,CASSYGTGISTDTQYF
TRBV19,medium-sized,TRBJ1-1,CASSIDRRYTEAFF
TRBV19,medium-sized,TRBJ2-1,CASSHARDYNEQFF
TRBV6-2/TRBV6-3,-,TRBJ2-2,CASTGRGRNTGELFF
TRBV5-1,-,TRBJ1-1,CASSLESLARDTEAFF
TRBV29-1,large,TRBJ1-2,CSVAAGIHGYTF
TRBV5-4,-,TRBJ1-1,CASSFLGGNTEAFF
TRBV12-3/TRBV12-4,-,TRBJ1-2,CASSERPAYGYTF
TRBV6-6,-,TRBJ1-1,CASSYYSGTANTEAFF
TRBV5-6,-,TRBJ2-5,CASSLETGFRSGETQYF
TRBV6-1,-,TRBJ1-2,CASLNPGRIYGYTF
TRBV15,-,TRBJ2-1,CATSWNSYNEQFF
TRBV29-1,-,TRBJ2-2,CSVGTGNTGELFF
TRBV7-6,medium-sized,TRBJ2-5,CASIGVQETQYF
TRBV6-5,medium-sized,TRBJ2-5,CASSGDGGLQETQYF
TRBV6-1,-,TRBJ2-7,CASNGRTSYEQYF
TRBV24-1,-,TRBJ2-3,CATSQSDTQYF
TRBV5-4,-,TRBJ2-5,CASSLRDGQETQYF
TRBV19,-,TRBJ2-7,CASGRQGVTHEQYF
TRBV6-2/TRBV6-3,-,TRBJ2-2,CASKTTGYETGELFF
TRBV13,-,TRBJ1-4,CASSLGSQRGMEEKLFF
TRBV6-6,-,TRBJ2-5,CASSYGPQGVKETQYF
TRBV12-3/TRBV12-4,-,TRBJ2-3,CASRALAGGDTQYF
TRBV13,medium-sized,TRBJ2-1,CASSLGQGAVNEQFF
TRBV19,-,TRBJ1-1,CASKLGTGGGSEAFF
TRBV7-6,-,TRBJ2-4,CASRYRGHIQYF
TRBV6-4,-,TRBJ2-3,CASSDSGTSGADTQYF
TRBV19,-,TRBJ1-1,CASSIMTDANTEAFF
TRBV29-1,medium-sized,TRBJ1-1,CSVEESGYTEAFF
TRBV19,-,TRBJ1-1,CASRPLGPKNTEAFF
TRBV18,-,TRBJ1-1,CASSPYTGSDTEAFF
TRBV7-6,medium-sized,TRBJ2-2,CASSLAGANTGELFF
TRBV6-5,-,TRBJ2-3,CASSYSMSSDTQYF
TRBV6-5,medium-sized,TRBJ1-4,CASRKTRGGINEKLFF
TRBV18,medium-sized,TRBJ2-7,CASSPLNGAGEQYF
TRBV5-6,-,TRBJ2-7,CASAGGPGVPYEQYF
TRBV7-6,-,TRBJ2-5,CASSLGGGWYQETQYF
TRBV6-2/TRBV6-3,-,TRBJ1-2,CASTGGYGYTF
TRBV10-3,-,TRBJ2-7,CATLDGPRVAVLQDEQYF
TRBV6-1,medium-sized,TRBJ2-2,CASSEGPGPGELFF
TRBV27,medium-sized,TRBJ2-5,CASSLSTAGRETQYF
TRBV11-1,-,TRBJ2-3,CASSLVIADTQYF
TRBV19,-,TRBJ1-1,CASSIGVTPNTEAFF
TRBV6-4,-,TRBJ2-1,CASSPFGGYNEQFF